This TCR beta chain was profiled in a study of blood T cell repertoires in COVID-19. Across the study: There were acute and convalescent COVID-19 samples, and they came from the United States, Italy and Spain. PBMCs, B-cell-depleted T cells, or T cells were the source of the cDNA or gDNA that made up the material.

Study processing details: From reference gene primer amplification, estimates of nucleated cell counts were derived. Using immunoSEQ multiplex PCR, the repertoire was profiled, and TCRdb retains in-frame clones only, with some absent. Clone size and the V and J calls come from that table; the DNA yielded D and trimming. The data show about 260,000 clones, with approximately 90% seen just once and roughly 3.7% held by the top ten. The sequenced sample was peripheral blood. This TCR was sampled from a woman in her forties with acute or convalescent COVID-19.

CDR3 protein: CASSPRLAAGGEQFF. The CDR3, as DNA: TGTGCCAGCAGCCCTCGACTAGCGGCCGGCGGTGAGCAGTTCTTC. The chain has TRBV11-2 and TRBJ2-1; 9 nucleotides agree with TRBD2. Germline V gene data show CDR1 as SGHAT and CDR2 as FQNNGV. There are 15 residues in the CDR3. Trimming took 5 bases from V and 9 from J; bases not matched to a gene: 11.